These T cell receptor beta chains were read from a single sample in a study of regulatory T cells in long-lasting Graves disease. TCRdb recomputed calls from the multiplex PCR reads with MiXCR, one row per CDR3 protein. The sample carries 580,000 or so distinct CDR3 sequences, roughly 15% recorded once. The sample also formed part of further work on T cells in Graves' hyperthyroidism and ophthalmopathy.

Sequenced material: peripheral blood mononuclear cells (PBMCs), taken at new diagnosis, from a patient treated with antithyroid drugs. Receptors were obtained from a man younger than 30 with Graves disease. Both conserved end residues are trimmed from each CDR3.

V: TRBV5-1
J: TRBJ2-7
CDR3: ASSLEGQGPYEQY

V: TRBV6-5
J: TRBJ1-1
CDR3: ASSYSWDFQTEAF

V: TRBV10-3
J: TRBJ1-2
CDR3: AISESGLLRVGYT

V: TRBV27
J: TRBJ2-2
CDR3: ASSPTSGITGELF

V: TRBV7-9
J: TRBJ1-1
CDR3: ASSRGQGSENTEAF

V: TRBV4-2
J: TRBJ2-3
CDR3: ASSQEPSGSNTQY

V: TRBV29-1
J: TRBJ2-7
CDR3: SVVVVQHYEQY

V: TRBV6-2/TRBV6-3
J: TRBJ2-3
CDR3: ASSPYSGTQY

V: TRBV2
J: TRBJ2-7
CDR3: ASSVVEQY

V: TRBV20-1
J: TRBJ2-1
CDR3: SARATSAMRYNEQF

V: TRBV5-1
J: TRBJ2-5
CDR3: ASSPIGTQETQY

V: TRBV5-4
J: TRBJ2-1
CDR3: ASSFEPPWEQF

V: TRBV12-3/TRBV12-4
J: TRBJ1-2
CDR3: ASSSPGTGDYGYT

V: TRBV14
J: TRBJ2-1
CDR3: ASSQGSGRANEQF

V: TRBV24-1
J: TRBJ2-1
CDR3: ATSERGSSYNEQF

V: TRBV7-2
J: TRBJ2-1
CDR3: ASSSRLAGEKSNEQF

V: TRBV5-6
J: TRBJ2-1
CDR3: ASRVDLAGARFGNEQF

V: TRBV11-2
J: TRBJ2-1
CDR3: ASSLNSQEVWRERYNEQF

V: TRBV30
J: TRBJ2-3
CDR3: AWGLGADTQY

V: TRBV5-5
J: TRBJ2-1
CDR3: ASTPTGSEQF

V: TRBV28
J: TRBJ2-1
CDR3: ASSPDGGGPGYNKEQF

V: TRBV6-1
J: TRBJ1-2
CDR3: ASRPPGQGYGYT